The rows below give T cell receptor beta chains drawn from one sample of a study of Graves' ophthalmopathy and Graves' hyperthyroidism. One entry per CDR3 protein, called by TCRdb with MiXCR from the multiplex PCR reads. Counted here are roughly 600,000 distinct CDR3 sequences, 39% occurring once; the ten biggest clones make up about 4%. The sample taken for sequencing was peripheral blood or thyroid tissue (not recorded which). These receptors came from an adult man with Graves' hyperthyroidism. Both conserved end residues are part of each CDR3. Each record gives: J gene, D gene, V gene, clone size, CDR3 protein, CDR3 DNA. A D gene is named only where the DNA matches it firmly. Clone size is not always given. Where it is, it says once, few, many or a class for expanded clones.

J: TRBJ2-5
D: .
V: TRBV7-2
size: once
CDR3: CTSRETGRETQYF
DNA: TGTACCAGCAGAGAAACGGGAAGGGAGACCCAGTACTTC

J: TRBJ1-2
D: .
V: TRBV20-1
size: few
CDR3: CSATSASKNYGYTF
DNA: TGCAGTGCTACAAGCGCCAGCAAGAACTATGGCTACACCTTC

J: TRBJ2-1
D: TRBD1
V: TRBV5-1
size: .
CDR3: CASGDRGYNEQFF
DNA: TGCGCCAGCGGGGACAGGGGCTACAATGAGCAGTTCTTC

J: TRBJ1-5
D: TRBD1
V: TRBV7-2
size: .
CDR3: CASSSGAGGENQPQHF
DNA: TGTGCCAGCAGCTCAGGGGCAGGGGGCGAGAATCAGCCCCAGCATTTT

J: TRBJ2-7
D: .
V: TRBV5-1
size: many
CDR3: CASSSRDKYYEQYF
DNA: TGCGCCAGCAGCTCCCGGGACAAGTACTACGAGCAGTACTTC

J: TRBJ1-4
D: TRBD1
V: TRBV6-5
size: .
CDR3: CASSQSGGGEKLFF
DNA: TGTGCCAGCAGCCAGTCAGGGGGAGGGGAAAAACTGTTTTTT

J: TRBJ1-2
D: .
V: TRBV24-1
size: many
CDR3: CATSDPGFYGYTF
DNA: TGTGCCACCAGTGACCCAGGGTTCTATGGCTACACCTTC

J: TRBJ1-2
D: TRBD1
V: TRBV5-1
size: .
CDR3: CASSLGGSLPNPGGYTF
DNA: TGCGCCAGCAGCTTAGGGGGCAGTTTGCCCAACCCGGGAGGCTACACCTTC

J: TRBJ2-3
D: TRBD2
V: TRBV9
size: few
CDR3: CASSALATSTDTQYF
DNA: TGTGCCAGCAGCGCACTAGCGACTAGCACAGATACGCAGTATTTT

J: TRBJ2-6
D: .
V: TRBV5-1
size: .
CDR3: CASSKQGSGANVLTF
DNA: TGCGCCAGCAGCAAACAGGGCTCTGGGGCCAACGTCCTGACTTTC

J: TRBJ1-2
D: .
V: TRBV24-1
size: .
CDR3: CATSDQSGGYTF
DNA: TGTGCCACCAGTGACCAAAGCGGGGGCTACACCTTC

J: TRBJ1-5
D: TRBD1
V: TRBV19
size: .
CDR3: CASSDLPGQGASQPQHF
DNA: TGTGCCAGTAGTGACTTACCTGGACAGGGAGCGAGTCAGCCCCAGCATTTT

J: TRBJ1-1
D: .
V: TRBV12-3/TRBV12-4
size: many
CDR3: CASSFKNTEAFF
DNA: TGTGCCAGCAGTTTCAAGAACACTGAAGCTTTCTTT

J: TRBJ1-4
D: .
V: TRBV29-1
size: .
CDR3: CSGGGHSEKLFF
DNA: TGCAGTGGAGGAGGACACAGCGAAAAACTGTTTTTT

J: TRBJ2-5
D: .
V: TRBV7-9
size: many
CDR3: CASTPLEETQYF
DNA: TGTGCCAGCACCCCGTTGGAAGAGACCCAGTACTTC

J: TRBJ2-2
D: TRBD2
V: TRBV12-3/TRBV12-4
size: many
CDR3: CASSLGLAVTGELFF
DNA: TGTGCCAGCAGTCTCGGACTAGCGGTCACCGGGGAGCTGTTTTTT

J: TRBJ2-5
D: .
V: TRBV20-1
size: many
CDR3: CSAQHGEETQYF
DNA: TGCAGTGCCCAGCACGGGGAAGAGACCCAGTACTTC

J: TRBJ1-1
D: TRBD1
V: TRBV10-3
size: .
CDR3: CATQGQGTEAFF
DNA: TGTGCCACCCAGGGACAGGGCACTGAAGCTTTCTTT

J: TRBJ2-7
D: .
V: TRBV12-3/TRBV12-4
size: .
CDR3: CASSLASGVREQYF
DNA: TGTGCCAGCAGTTTAGCCTCAGGGGTGAGGGAGCAGTACTTC

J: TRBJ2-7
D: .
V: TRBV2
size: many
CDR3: CASSKDGSYEQYF
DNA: TGTGCCAGCAGTAAGGACGGTTCCTACGAGCAGTACTTC

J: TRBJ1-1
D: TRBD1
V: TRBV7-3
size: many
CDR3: CASSYRGGAEAFF
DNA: TGTGCCAGCAGCTACAGGGGGGGTGCTGAAGCTTTCTTT

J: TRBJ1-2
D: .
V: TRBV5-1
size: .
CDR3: CASNLGQPGVFGYTF
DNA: TGCGCCAGCAACCTAGGACAGCCAGGGGTCTTCGGCTACACCTTC

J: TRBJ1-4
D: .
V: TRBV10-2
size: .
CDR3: CASSEGYREKLFF
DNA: TGCGCCAGCAGTGAAGGGTATCGTGAAAAACTGTTTTTT

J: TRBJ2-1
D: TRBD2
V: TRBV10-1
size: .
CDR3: CASSKAGFGNEQFF
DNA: TGCGCCAGCAGTAAAGCGGGATTTGGTAATGAGCAGTTCTTC

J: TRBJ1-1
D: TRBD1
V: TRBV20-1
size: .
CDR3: CSARDRAGNEAFF
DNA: TGCAGTGCTAGGGACAGGGCTGGCAATGAAGCTTTCTTT

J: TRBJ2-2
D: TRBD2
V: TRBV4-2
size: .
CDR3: CASSERTSGGPGELFF
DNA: TGTGCCAGCAGCGAACGGACTAGCGGGGGGCCCGGGGAGCTGTTTTTT

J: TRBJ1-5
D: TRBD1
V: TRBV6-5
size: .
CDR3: CASSYGIGQGNQPQHF
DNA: TGTGCCAGCAGTTATGGGATCGGACAGGGCAATCAGCCCCAGCATTTT

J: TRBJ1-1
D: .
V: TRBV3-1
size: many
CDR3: CASRDINTEAFF
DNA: TGTGCCAGCAGGGACATAAACACTGAAGCTTTCTTT

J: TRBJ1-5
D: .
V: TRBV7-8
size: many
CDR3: CASSLRGGLSQPQHF
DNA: TGTGCCAGCAGCTTAAGAGGGGGGTTGAGCCAGCCCCAGCATTTT

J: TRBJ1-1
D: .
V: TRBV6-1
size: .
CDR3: CASSEGEVVRNTEAFF
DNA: TGTGCCAGCAGTGAAGGGGAGGTGGTGAGGAACACTGAAGCTTTCTTT

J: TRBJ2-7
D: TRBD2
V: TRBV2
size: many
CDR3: CASSRRTSRQSSYEQYF
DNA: TGTGCCAGCAGTCGCCGGACTAGCAGACAAAGCTCCTACGAGCAGTACTTC

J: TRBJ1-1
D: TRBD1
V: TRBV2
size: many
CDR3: CASRGQGVFGLNTEAFF
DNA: TGTGCCAGCAGAGGACAGGGGGTATTTGGTCTGAACACTGAAGCTTTCTTT

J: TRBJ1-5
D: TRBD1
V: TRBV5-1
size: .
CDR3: CASGGTGNQPQHF
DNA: TGCGCCAGCGGTGGGACAGGAAATCAGCCCCAGCATTTT

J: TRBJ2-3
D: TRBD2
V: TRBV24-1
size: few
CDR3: CATSESETATTSGRTDTQYF
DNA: TGTGCCACCAGTGAATCCGAAACAGCTACTACTAGCGGCCGCACAGATACGCAGTATTTT

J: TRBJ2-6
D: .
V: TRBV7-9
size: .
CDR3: CASSLSGGISGANVLTF
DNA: TGTGCCAGCAGCTTGTCCGGCGGGATCTCTGGGGCCAACGTCCTGACTTTC

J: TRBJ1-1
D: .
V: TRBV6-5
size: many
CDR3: CASSLTGLRNTEAFF
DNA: TGTGCCAGCAGTTTAACGGGACTGAGGAACACTGAAGCTTTCTTT

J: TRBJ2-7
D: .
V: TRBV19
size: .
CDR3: CASEGQGTYEQYF
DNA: TGTGCCAGTGAAGGGCAGGGAACCTACGAGCAGTACTTC

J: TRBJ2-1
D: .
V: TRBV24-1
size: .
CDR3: CATSDLNAKSLGEQFF
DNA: TGTGCCACCAGTGATTTGAACGCGAAGAGCCTAGGTGAGCAGTTCTTC

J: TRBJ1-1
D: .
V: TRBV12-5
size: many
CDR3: CASGLSKAEAFF
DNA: TGTGCTAGTGGTTTAAGTAAGGCTGAAGCTTTCTTT

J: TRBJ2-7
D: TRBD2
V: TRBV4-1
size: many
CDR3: CASSQDMQREREQYF
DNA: TGCGCCAGCAGCCAAGATATGCAGCGGGAGAGGGAGCAGTACTTC

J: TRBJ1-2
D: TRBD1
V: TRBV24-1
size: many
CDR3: CATSGAGTGTAYGYTF
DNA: TGTGCCACCAGTGGTGCCGGGACAGGGACCGCCTATGGCTACACCTTC

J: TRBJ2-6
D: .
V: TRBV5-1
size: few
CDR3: CASSLGNSGANVLTF
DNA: TGCGCCAGCAGCTTGGGGAACTCTGGGGCCAACGTCCTGACTTTC